The 17 T cell receptor beta chains in this list originate from one sample, sequenced in a study of patients and donors after allogeneic stem cell transplantation. TCRdb recomputed calls from the RT-PCR reads with MiXCR, one row per CDR3 protein. The table has about a million distinct CDR3 sequences, roughly 18% seen once. Sequenced material: blood, either unsorted or a sorted T cell fraction (not recorded which). The receptors derive from a human donor who was either an allogeneic HSCT recipient or a stem cell or donor lymphocyte infusion donor (not recorded which). It is not recorded whose cells these are; they may come from a transplant donor.

The J gene is TRBJ2-2, the V gene TRBV30; D is unresolved. Trimming took off 4 bases at V and 1 base at J, with 4 bases between the two ends. The CDR3 consists of 12 residues. Germline assignment: CDR1 GTSNPN and CDR2 SVGIG (reference sequence). The CDR3: CAWTENTGELFF. The DNA of the CDR3 is TGTGCCTGGACAGAGAACACCGGGGAGCTGTTTTTT.

The rearrangement links TRBV2 to TRBJ2-1; 12 positions agree with TRBD1. Trimming took 9 bases from V and 16 from J; bases not matched to a gene: 7. The length of the CDR3 is 11 residues. CDR1 SNHLY and CDR2 FYNNEI come from the germline V gene. CDR3 sequence (DNA): TGTGCCAGTACTCGGGGGACAGGGGGCTTCTTC. It encodes CASTRGTGGFF.

The gene calls are TRBV6-1 and TRBJ2-4; 7 bases map to TRBD2. The CDR3 totals 15 residues. V shed 11 bases and J 0 bases; nucleotides not matched to a gene: 10. CDR1 and CDR2 from the germline V gene are MNHNS and SASEGT. The CDR3 loop is CACEGGPLAKNIQYF. In DNA form, the CDR3 reads TGTGCCTGTGAGGGAGGGCCCTTAGCCAAAAACATTCAGTACTTC.

This chain uses TRBV7-9 with TRBJ2-7, with 10 bases fitting TRBD1. The V gene's germline CDR1 is SEHNR and CDR2 FQNEAQ (reference sequence). The CDR3 is 13 amino acids. V was pared by 5 bases and J by 5 bases, with 3 bases of the junction left unmatched. The CDR3 DNA sequence: TGTGCCAGCAGCCCAGGGACAGGGGACGAGCAGTACTTC. Protein product: CASSPGTGDEQYF.

This chain connects TRBV7-3 to TRBJ2-1, with 7 positions matching TRBD2. The germline V gene encodes CDR1 SGHTA and CDR2 FQGTGA. Losses at the gene ends were 5 bases for V and 7 bases for J; bases not matched to a gene: 11. The CDR3 spans 15 residues. CDR3 in amino acids: CASSRLPGLKNEQFF. CDR3 DNA sequence: TGTGCCAGCAGCCGCCTTCCGGGACTAAAAAATGAGCAGTTCTTC.

Concerning this clonotype itself: A read error is possible here, since a much larger clone lies one base away. This chain uses TRBV12-3 or TRBV12-4 with TRBJ1-2; no clear D gene. The CDR3 is 11 residues long. As DNA, the CDR3 is TGTGCCAGCAGTTTGGGCAGGAATCACGCCTTC. Translating gives CASSLGRNHAF.

This clonotype was counted at least ten times. The chain carries TRBV12-3 or TRBV12-4 and TRBJ2-5, with 7 nucleotides matching TRBD1. V gave up 7 bases and J gave up 5 bases; unmatched junction bases: 7. There are 13 residues in the CDR3. The CDR3 bases are TGTGCCAGCATCCGCGACAGGGACGAGACCCAGTACTTC. It translates to CASIRDRDETQYF.

This chain connects TRBV7-3 to TRBJ2-1; 11 nucleotides line up with TRBD2. V was clipped by 5 bases and J by 2 bases; unmatched bases: 14. Germline loops: CDR1 SGHTA, CDR2 FQGTGA. This CDR3 comprises 19 residues. CDR3 coding DNA: TGTGCCAGCAGCCTCAAGGGGACTAGCGGCCTTGGTACCTACAATGAGCAGTTCTTC. Protein: CASSLKGTSGLGTYNEQFF.

The genes are TRBV29-1 and TRBJ1-2, with D possibly being TRBD1 (5 bases). The germline gives CDR1 SQVTM, CDR2 ANQGSEA. V shed 4 bases and J shed 4 bases, with 16 bases lying between them. The CDR3 is 14 amino acids. The CDR3 nucleotides are TGCAGCGTTGCTGGGACCTCCGGGGCCTATGGCTACACCTTC. Translating gives CSVAGTSGAYGYTF.

This clonotype showed up just once. The chain links TRBV4-1 to TRBJ1-1; D is undetermined. The CDR3 has 15 residues. The V and J ends lost 0 bases and 3 bases respectively, with 11 bases between them. Germline V gene sequence: CDR1 MGHRA, CDR2 YSYEKL. The CDR3 DNA sequence: TGCGCCAGCAGCCAAGAAGTGGCCAGATACACTGAAGCTTTCTTT. Protein: CASSQEVARYTEAFF.

This clonotype was counted a few times. The rearrangement joins TRBV5-1 to TRBJ1-5; unclear D gene. Trimming shortened V by 0 bases and J by 8 bases, and 12 bases separated the two germline ends. This CDR3 is built from 14 residues. Germline CDR1 reads SGHRS; CDR2 reads YFSETQ. The CDR3 DNA sequence: TGCGCCAGCAGCTTGGGAACGACAAACGAGCCCCAGCATTTT. This translates into CASSLGTTNEPQHF.

The chain combines TRBV5-1 with TRBJ1-3; D is possibly TRBD1 (6 bases). Per the germline V gene, CDR1 is SGHRS and CDR2 is YFSETQ. Trimming pared 0 bases from V and 8 bases from J, leaving 12 bases between. This CDR3 contains 14 residues. CDR3 region: CASSLANREDTIYF. The CDR3, as DNA: TGCGCCAGCAGCTTGGCCAACAGGGAGGACACCATATATTTT.

This clonotype was seen more than once but under ten times. This chain uses TRBV7-8 with TRBJ1-5; the D is unclear. Trimming took off 5 bases at V and 1 base at J, with 15 bases between the two ends. CDR1 SGHVS and CDR2 FQNEAQ come from the germline V gene. The CDR3 loop spans 16 amino acids. DNA of the CDR3: TGTGCCAGCAGCCAAGCTCGGGGAGGGAGCAATCAGCCCCAGCATTTT. Protein sequence: CASSQARGGSNQPQHF. Complete variable domain (other parts from reference TRBV7-8 and TRBJ1-5): GAGVSQSPRYKVAKRGQDVALRCDPISGHVSLFWYQQALGQGPEFLTYFQNEAQLDKSGLPSDRFFAERPEGSVSTLKIQRTQQEDSAVYLCASSQARGGSNQPQHFGDGTRLSIL.

This chain joins TRBV4-1 and TRBJ1-2; possibly TRBD1 for D (5 bases). Trimming removed 4 bases at V and 7 bases at J, with 19 bases between. Per the germline V gene, CDR1 is MGHRA and CDR2 is YSYEKL. The CDR3 has 15 residues. The CDR3 sequence: CASSPMGTGSGGYTF. The CDR3 nucleotides are TGCGCCAGCAGCCCAATGGGGACGGGGTCGGGTGGCTACACCTTC.

This clonotype came up many times. The V call is TRBV28, the J call TRBJ2-1, with a tentative D call TRBD2 (6 bases). This CDR3 spans 16 amino acids. Trimming left V 6 bases short and J 6 bases short, with 21 bases between. Germline assignment: CDR1 MDHEN and CDR2 SYDVKM. The CDR3 DNA reads as TGTGCCAGCAGGCTAGGTCGGAGGGCCGTGTTCAATGAGCAGTTCTTC. It specifies CASRLGRRAVFNEQFF.

This clonotype appeared a few times. This chain uses TRBV4-2 with TRBJ2-1; no reliable D call. V was cut by 4 bases and J by 0 bases, with 13 bases left in between. Germline V gene lookup returns CDR1 LGHNA and CDR2 YNFKEQ. CDR3 size: 16 residues. CDR3 nucleotide sequence: TGTGCCAGCAGCCCAGAGAGCCTAGGCTCCTACAATGAGCAGTTCTTC. This translates into CASSPESLGSYNEQFF.

This clonotype showed up just a few times. DNA for the CDR3: TGCAGTGCTAGAAGGCCTCGGGACAGGCACACTGAAGCTTTCTTT. It yields the protein CSARRPRDRHTEAFF. This chain joins TRBV20-1 and TRBJ1-1, with TRBD1 identical over 8 bases. V lost 2 bases and J lost 3; bases outside the gene matches: 8. Germline values: CDR1 DFQATT, CDR2 SNEGSKA (reference sequence). The CDR3 contains 15 residues.